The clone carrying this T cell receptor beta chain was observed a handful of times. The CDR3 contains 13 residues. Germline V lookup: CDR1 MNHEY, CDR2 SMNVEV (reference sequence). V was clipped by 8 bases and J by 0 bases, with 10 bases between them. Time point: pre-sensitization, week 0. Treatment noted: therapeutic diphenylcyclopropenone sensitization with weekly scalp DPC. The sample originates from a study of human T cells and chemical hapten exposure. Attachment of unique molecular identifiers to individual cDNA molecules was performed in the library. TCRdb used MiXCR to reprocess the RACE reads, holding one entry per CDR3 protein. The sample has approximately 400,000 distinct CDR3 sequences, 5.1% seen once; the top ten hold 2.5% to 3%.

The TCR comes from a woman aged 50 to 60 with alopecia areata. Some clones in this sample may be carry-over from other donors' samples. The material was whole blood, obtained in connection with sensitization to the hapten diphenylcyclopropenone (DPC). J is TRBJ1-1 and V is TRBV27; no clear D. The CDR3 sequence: CASSGLLNTEAFF. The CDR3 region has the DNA TGTGCCAGCTCAGGTCTGTTGAACACTGAAGCTTTCTTT.